The table lists the clone carrying this TCR beta chain with a count of one. The data stem from a study of control samples from healthy donors and cancer patients. Here immunoSEQ multiplex PCR was the method, and the copy in TCRdb shows in-frame clones only, minus some. The data show about 100,000 clones, approximately 92% seen once. Material for sequencing was blood. This TCR was recovered from a human donor in good health. The donor label of this sample is uncertain.

The CDR3 sequence is CASSPGDRPRDGYTF. The CDR3 bases are TGTGCCAGCAGCCCGGGGGACAGGCCCCGCGATGGCTACACCTTC. The chain carries TRBV7-2 and TRBJ1-2; 8 bases align to TRBD1. V shed 5 bases and J 6 bases; nucleotides not matched to a gene: 11. The CDR3 spans 15 residues. Germline V CDR1 and CDR2: SGHTA, FQGNSA. The full variable domain, rest sourced from reference TRBV7-2 and TRBJ1-2, is GAGVSQSPSNKVTEKGKDVELRCDPISGHTALYWYRQSLGQGLEFLIYFQGNSAPDKSGLPSDRFSAERTGGSVSTLTIQRTQQEDSAVYLCASSPGDRPRDGYTFGSGTRLTVV.